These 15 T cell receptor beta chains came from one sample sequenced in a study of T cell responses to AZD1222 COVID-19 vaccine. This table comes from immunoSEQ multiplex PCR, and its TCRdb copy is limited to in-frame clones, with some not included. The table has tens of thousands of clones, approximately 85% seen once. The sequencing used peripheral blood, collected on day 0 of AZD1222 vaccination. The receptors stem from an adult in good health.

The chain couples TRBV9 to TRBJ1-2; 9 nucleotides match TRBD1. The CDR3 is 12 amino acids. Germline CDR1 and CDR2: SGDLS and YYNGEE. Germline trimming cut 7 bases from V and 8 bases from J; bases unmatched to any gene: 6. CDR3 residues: CASHDRGSGYTF. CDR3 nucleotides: TGTGCCAGCCACGACAGGGGGTCGGGCTACACCTTC.

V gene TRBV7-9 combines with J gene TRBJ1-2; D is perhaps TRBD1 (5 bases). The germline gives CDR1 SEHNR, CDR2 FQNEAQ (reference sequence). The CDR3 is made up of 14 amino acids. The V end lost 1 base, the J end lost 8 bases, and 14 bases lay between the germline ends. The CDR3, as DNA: TGTGCCAGCAGCTTAGTCGCAGGGCCTGACGGCTACACCTTC. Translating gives CASSLVAGPDGYTF.

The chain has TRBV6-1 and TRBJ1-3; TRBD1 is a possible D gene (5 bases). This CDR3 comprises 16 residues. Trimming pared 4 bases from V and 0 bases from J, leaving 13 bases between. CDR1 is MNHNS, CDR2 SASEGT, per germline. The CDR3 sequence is CASSARQRISGNTIYF. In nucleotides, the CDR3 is TGTGCCAGCAGTGCGCGACAGAGAATCTCTGGAAACACCATATATTTT.

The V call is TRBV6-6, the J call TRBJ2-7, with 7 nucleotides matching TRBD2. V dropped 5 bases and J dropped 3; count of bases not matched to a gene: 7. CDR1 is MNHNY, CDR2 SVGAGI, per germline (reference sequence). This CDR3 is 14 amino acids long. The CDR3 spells CASSPGGSVYEQYF. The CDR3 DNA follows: TGTGCCAGCAGTCCCGGGGGGAGCGTCTACGAGCAGTACTTC.

CDR3 amino acids: CASSWLAASTDTQYF. The CDR3 DNA follows: TGTGCCAGCAGTTGGTTGGCGGCTAGCACAGATACGCAGTATTTT. The V and J genes are TRBV6-5 and TRBJ2-3; D gene ambiguous. Germline loops: CDR1 MNHEY, CDR2 SVGAGI. V gave up 4 bases and J gave up 0 bases, with 11 bases separating them. This CDR3 has 15 residues.

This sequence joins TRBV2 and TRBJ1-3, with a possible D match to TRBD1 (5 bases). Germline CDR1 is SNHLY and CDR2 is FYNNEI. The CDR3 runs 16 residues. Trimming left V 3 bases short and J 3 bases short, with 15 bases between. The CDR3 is CASSDPTVTGGNTIYF. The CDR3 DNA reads TGTGCCAGCAGTGATCCGACAGTCACAGGTGGAAACACCATATATTTT. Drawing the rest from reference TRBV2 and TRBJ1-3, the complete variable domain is EPEVTQTPSHQVTQMGQEVILRCVPISNHLYFYWYRQILGQKVEFLVSFYNNEISEKSEIFDDQFSVERPDGSNFTLKIRSTKLEDSAMYFCASSDPTVTGGNTIYFGEGSWLTVV.

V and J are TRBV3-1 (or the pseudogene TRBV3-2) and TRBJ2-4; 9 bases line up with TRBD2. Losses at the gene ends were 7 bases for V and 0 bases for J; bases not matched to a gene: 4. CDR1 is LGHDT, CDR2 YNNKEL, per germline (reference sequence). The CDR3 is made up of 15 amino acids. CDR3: CASTSSGVAKNIQYF. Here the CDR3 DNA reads TGTGCCAGCACCTCTAGCGGGGTAGCCAAAAACATTCAGTACTTC.

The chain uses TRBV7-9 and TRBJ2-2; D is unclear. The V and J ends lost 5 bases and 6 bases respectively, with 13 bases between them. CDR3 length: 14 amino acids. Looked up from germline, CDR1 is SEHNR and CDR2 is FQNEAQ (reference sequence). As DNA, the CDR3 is TGTGCCAGCAGCCATGTAGGTGAATCCGGGGAGCTGTTTTTT. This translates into CASSHVGESGELFF.

Written as DNA, the CDR3 is TGTGCCAGCATCTCGAGGGGGGGTTTCGGGACCTACACAGATACGCAGTATTTT. Encoded protein: CASISRGGFGTYTDTQYF. This chain connects TRBV28 to TRBJ2-3; D may be TRBD2 (7 bases). The V gene lost 7 bases and the J gene lost 2 bases, with 25 bases spanning the gap. Looked up from germline, CDR1 is MDHEN and CDR2 is SYDVKM. This CDR3 has 18 amino acids.

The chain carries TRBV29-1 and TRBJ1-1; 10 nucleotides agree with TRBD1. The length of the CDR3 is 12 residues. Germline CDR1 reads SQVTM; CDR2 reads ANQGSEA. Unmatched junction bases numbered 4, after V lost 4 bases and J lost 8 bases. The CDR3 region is CSVGQGATEAFF. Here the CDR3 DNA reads TGCAGCGTTGGACAGGGGGCAACAGAAGCTTTCTTT.

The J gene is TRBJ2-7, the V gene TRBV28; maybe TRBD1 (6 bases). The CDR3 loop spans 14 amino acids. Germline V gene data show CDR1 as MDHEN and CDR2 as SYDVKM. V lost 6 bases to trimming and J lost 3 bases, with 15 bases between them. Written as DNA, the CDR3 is TGTGCCAGCAGCCCTGTTACGACAGGCTACGAGCAGTACTTC. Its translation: CASSPVTTGYEQYF.

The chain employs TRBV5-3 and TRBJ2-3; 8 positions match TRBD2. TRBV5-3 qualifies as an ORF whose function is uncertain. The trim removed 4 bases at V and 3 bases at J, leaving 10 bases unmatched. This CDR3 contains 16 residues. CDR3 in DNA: TGTGCCAGAAGCATTGGCCCTTTAGCGGGAACAGATACGCAGTATTTT. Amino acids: CARSIGPLAGTDTQYF.

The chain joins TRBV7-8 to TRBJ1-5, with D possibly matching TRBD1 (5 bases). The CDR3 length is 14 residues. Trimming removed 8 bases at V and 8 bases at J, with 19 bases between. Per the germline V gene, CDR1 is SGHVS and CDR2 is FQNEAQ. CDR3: CASGVGGGEKPQHF. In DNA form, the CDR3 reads TGTGCCAGCGGGGTCGGGGGAGGAGAAAAGCCCCAGCATTTT.

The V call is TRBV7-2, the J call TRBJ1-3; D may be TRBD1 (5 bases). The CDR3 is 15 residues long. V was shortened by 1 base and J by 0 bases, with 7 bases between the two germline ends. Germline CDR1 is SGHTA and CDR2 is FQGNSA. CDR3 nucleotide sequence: TGTGCCAGCAGCTTAGACAGGAACTCTGGAAACACCATATATTTT. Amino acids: CASSLDRNSGNTIYF.

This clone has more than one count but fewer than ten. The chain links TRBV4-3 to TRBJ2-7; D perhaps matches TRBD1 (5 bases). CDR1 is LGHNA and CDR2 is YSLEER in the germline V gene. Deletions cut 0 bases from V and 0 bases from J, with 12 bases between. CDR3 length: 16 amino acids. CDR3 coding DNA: TGCGCCAGCAGCCAAGACCAAGGGGTCCCCTCCTACGAGCAGTACTTC. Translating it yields CASSQDQGVPSYEQYF.